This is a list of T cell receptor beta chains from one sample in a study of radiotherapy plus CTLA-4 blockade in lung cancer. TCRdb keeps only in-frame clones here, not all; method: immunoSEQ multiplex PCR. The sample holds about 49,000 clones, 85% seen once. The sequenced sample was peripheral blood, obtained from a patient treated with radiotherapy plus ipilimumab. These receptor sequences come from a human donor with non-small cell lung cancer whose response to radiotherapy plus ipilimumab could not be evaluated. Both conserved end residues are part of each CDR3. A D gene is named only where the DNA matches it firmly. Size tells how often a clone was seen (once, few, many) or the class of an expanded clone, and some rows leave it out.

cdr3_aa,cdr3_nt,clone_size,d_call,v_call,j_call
CASSRWTSGASTDTQYF,TGTGCCAGCAGTCGGTGGACTAGCGGGGCTAGCACAGATACGCAGTATTTT,NA,TRBD2,TRBV27,TRBJ2-3
CASRTGTGSVEQYF,TGTGCCAGCAGAACCGGGACAGGATCGGTGGAGCAGTACTTC,few,TRBD1,TRBV11-1,TRBJ2-7
CASSVDRYEQYF,TGTGCCAGCAGCGTAGATCGGTACGAGCAGTACTTC,NA,NA,TRBV9,TRBJ2-7
CASSQGTGNEKLFF,TGCGCCAGCAGCCAAGGGACAGGGAATGAAAAACTGTTTTTT,few,TRBD1,TRBV4-1,TRBJ1-4
CASSLLFEGTQYF,TGCGCCAGCAGCTTGTTATTTGAGGGTACGCAGTATTTT,NA,NA,TRBV5-1,TRBJ2-3
CASSLGTGGAEAFF,TGTGCCAGCAGCTTGGGGACAGGGGGAGCTGAAGCTTTCTTT,NA,TRBD1,TRBV5-6,TRBJ1-1
CASSPGRASGSYEQYF,TGTGCCAGCAGCCCCGGAAGGGCTAGCGGGAGCTACGAGCAGTACTTC,NA,TRBD2,TRBV7-4,TRBJ2-7
CASSPHTGVEYNEQFF,TGTGCCAGCAGTCCCCACACGGGAGTGGAATACAATGAGCAGTTCTTC,few,NA,TRBV6-6,TRBJ2-1
CASRPDGGPNYGYTF,TGTGCCTCAAGACCCGACGGGGGACCTAACTATGGCTACACCTTC,NA,NA,TRBV2,TRBJ1-2
CASSLGTGVAGGYNEQFF,TGTGCCAGCAGCTTGGGGACAGGGGTAGCGGGAGGGTACAATGAGCAGTTCTTC,NA,NA,TRBV7-8,TRBJ2-1
CASSPGQATDTQYF,TGCGCCAGCAGTCCGGGACAGGCCACAGATACGCAGTATTTT,NA,TRBD1,TRBV5-1,TRBJ2-3
CASSAGGAGKANYGYTF,TGCGCCAGCAGCGCAGGGGGCGCAGGAAAAGCTAACTATGGCTACACCTTC,NA,TRBD1,TRBV5-1,TRBJ1-2
CASSPDLIQGRWTEAFF,TGCGCCAGCAGCCCCGATCTGATACAGGGTCGGTGGACTGAAGCTTTCTTT,NA,NA,TRBV5-1,TRBJ1-1
CASSRGTSGDTQYF,TGCGCCAGCAGCCGAGGGACTAGCGGAGATACGCAGTATTTT,NA,TRBD2,TRBV5-1,TRBJ2-3
CASSQEVTARNEQFF,TGCGCCAGCAGCCAAGAGGTGACAGCAAGAAATGAGCAGTTCTTC,NA,NA,TRBV4-3,TRBJ2-1
CASSFNRNIQYF,TGTGCCAGCAGTTTTAACAGAAACATTCAGTACTTC,NA,NA,TRBV27,TRBJ2-4
CASTGQGNTEAFF,TGTGCCAGTACCGGACAGGGGAACACTGAAGCTTTCTTT,NA,TRBD1,TRBV19,TRBJ1-1
CASSLIGRDTEAFF,TGTGCCAGCAGCTTGATAGGTCGGGACACTGAAGCTTTCTTT,once,NA,TRBV7-9,TRBJ1-1
CASRPDRRNTEAFF,TGTGCCAGCAGACCCGACAGAAGGAACACTGAAGCTTTCTTT,NA,NA,TRBV7-3,TRBJ1-1
CASSLHGQGQETQYF,TGTGCCAGCAGTTTGCACGGGCAGGGTCAAGAGACCCAGTACTTC,NA,NA,TRBV28,TRBJ2-5
CASGGDPYNEQFF,TGTGCCAGTGGAGGGGACCCCTACAATGAGCAGTTCTTC,NA,NA,TRBV18,TRBJ2-1
CASSFGGSAYEQYF,TGTGCCAGCAGTTTCGGCGGGTCCGCCTACGAGCAGTACTTC,NA,NA,TRBV28,TRBJ2-7
CASSPPLREGRNEQFF,TGTGCCAGCAGTCCCCCTTTGCGGGAGGGCCGGAATGAGCAGTTCTTC,NA,TRBD2,TRBV7-9,TRBJ2-1
CASIPRTSGNTGELFF,TGTGCCAGTATTCCTAGGACTAGCGGGAACACCGGGGAGCTGTTTTTT,few,TRBD2,TRBV19,TRBJ2-2
CASSPGTTSGNTIYF,TGTGCCAGCAGCCCCGGGACAACTTCAGGAAACACCATATATTTT,NA,NA,TRBV28,TRBJ1-3
CSVQGVSTEAFF,TGCAGCGTCCAGGGGGTAAGCACTGAAGCTTTCTTT,NA,TRBD1,TRBV29-1,TRBJ1-1
CASSLRDRIGNEQFF,TGTGCCAGCAGCTTGAGGGACAGGATTGGGAATGAGCAGTTCTTC,NA,TRBD1,TRBV5-4,TRBJ2-1
CASSESQGKYEQYF,TGTGCCAGCAGTGAAAGCCAGGGGAAATACGAGCAGTACTTC,NA,NA,TRBV2,TRBJ2-7
CASSLAGGNQPQHF,TGTGCCAGCAGCTTGGCCGGGGGCAATCAGCCCCAGCATTTT,NA,NA,TRBV5-5,TRBJ1-5
CASSGTGGKGIQYF,TGTGCCAGCAGTGGGACAGGGGGCAAAGGCATTCAGTACTTC,NA,TRBD1,TRBV2,TRBJ2-4
CATSRRDKETYEQYF,TGTGCCACCAGCAGACGGGACAAGGAAACCTACGAGCAGTACTTC,NA,NA,TRBV15,TRBJ2-7
CAISERGTEKLFF,TGTGCCATCAGTGAGCGAGGTACCGAAAAACTGTTTTTT,few,NA,TRBV10-3,TRBJ1-4
CASSFNFNYGYTF,TGTGCCAGCAGTTTTAACTTCAACTATGGCTACACCTTC,NA,NA,TRBV28,TRBJ1-2
CASSGDMSEQYF,TGTGCCAGCAGCGGTGACATGTCCGAGCAGTACTTC,NA,NA,TRBV11-2,TRBJ2-7
CASSEGGKQYF,TGTGCCAGCAGTGAAGGGGGCAAGCAGTACTTC,NA,TRBD1,TRBV28,TRBJ2-5
CASSSHGGRAYNEQFF,TGTGCCAGCAGCTCCCATGGGGGGAGAGCCTACAATGAGCAGTTCTTC,NA,NA,TRBV11-2,TRBJ2-1
CASSWGWAGDYTF,TGTGCCAGCAGCTGGGGCTGGGCAGGGGACTACACCTTC,NA,NA,TRBV5-8,TRBJ1-2
CASSLGTGRDYGYTF,TGTGCCAGCAGCCTGGGAACAGGGCGAGATTATGGCTACACCTTC,NA,NA,TRBV5-8,TRBJ1-2
CASSSDTYFYGYTF,TGCGCCAGCAGCTCGGACACCTACTTCTATGGCTACACCTTC,NA,NA,TRBV5-1,TRBJ1-2
CASSLAGTGRSEAFF,TGTGCCAGCAGCTTAGCCGGGACAGGGAGAAGTGAAGCTTTCTTT,NA,TRBD1,TRBV7-2,TRBJ1-1
CASSVEWTAGNTIYF,TGTGCCAGCAGCGTAGAGTGGACAGCTGGAAACACCATATATTTT,NA,NA,TRBV9,TRBJ1-3
CASSYHPGSGRNQPQHF,TGTGCCAGCAGCTACCATCCGGGGTCCGGCCGCAATCAGCCCCAGCATTTT,NA,NA,TRBV28,TRBJ1-5
CASSGSSGRSDTQYF,TGTGCCAGCAGTGGTTCTAGCGGGAGGTCGGATACGCAGTATTTT,NA,TRBD2,TRBV2,TRBJ2-3
CASSLQDRGYGYTF,TGTGCCAGCAGTTTGCAGGACAGGGGCTATGGCTACACCTTC,NA,TRBD1,TRBV28,TRBJ1-2
CASTSVGLNEKLFF,TGTGCCAGTACCTCGGTCGGTCTTAATGAAAAACTGTTTTTT,once,NA,TRBV19,TRBJ1-4
CASSLGDSTYEQYF,TGTGCCAGCAGCTTGGGGGACAGTACCTACGAGCAGTACTTC,NA,TRBD1,TRBV5-4,TRBJ2-7
CASSSRLGNEQFF,TGCGCCAGCAGCTCGAGGCTTGGAAATGAGCAGTTCTTC,once,NA,TRBV5-1,TRBJ2-1
CASKLEGARYTEAFF,TGTGCCAGCAAATTGGAAGGGGCTCGGTACACTGAAGCTTTCTTT,NA,NA,TRBV27,TRBJ1-1
CASSPLGQGASGTGELFF,TGTGCCAGCAGCCCTCTAGGACAGGGGGCATCGGGCACCGGGGAGCTGTTTTTT,NA,TRBD1,TRBV4-2,TRBJ2-2
CASSWGPYEQYF,TGTGCCAGCAGCTGGGGGCCCTACGAGCAGTACTTC,NA,NA,TRBV6-5,TRBJ2-7